This TCR beta chain was captured in a study of cytomegalovirus exposure and HLA in healthy donors. The sample holds one count of this clone. Its antigen is unknown. Primers: 60 Vbeta forward and 13 Jbeta reverse. TCRdb's table, derived via immunoSEQ multiplex PCR, lists solely in-frame clones and lacks some. In the table there are some 200,000 clones, 80% to 85% of which are singletons. Study outcomes and limitations: Specificity of a few CMV-associated chains for CMV antigens was verified in vitro.

CDR3 size: 18 residues. The sequence was collected from a woman between 18 and 29 years old in good health and CMV-seronegative. The specimen sequenced was PBMCs. V gene TRBV12-2 combines with J gene TRBJ2-7; the listed D gene, TRBD2, was not tested against the DNA. TRBV12-2 is designated a pseudogene. CDR3: CASRLVPQLAAQPNEQYF. The CDR3, as DNA: TGTGCAAGTCGCTTAGTTCCCCAGCTAGCGGCCCAACCTAACGAGCAGTACTTC.